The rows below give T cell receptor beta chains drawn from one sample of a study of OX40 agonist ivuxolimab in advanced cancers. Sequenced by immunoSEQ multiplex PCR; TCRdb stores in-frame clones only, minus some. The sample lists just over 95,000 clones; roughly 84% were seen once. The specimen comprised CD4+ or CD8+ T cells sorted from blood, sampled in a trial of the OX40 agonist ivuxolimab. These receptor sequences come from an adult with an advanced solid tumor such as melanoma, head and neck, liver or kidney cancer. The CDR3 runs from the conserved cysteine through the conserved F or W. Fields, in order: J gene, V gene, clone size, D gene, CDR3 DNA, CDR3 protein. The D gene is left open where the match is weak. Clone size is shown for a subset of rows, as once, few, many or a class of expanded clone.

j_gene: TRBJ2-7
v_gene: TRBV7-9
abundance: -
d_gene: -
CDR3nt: TGTGCCAGCAGCTTAGCGTCAAGCGGGTACGCCTACGAGCAGTACTTC
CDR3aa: CASSLASSGYAYEQYF

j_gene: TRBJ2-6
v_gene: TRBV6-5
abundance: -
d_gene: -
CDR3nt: TGTGCCAGCACGTCTGGGGCCAACGTCCTGACTTTC
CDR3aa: CASTSGANVLTF

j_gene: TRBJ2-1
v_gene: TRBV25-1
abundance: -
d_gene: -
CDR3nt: TGTGCCAGTTCCCCTCCGGGCCTGGGTGAGCAGTTCTTC
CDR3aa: CASSPPGLGEQFF

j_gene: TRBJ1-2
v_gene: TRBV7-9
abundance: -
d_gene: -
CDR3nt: TGTGCCAGCAGCTTAGGAGTACTGAGCTACACCTTC
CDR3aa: CASSLGVLSYTF

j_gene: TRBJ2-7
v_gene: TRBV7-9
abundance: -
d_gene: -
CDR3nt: TGTGCCAGCAGCTTAGGAACTAGCACCTACGAGCAGTACTTC
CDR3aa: CASSLGTSTYEQYF

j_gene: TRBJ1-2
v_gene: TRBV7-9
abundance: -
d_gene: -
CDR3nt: TGTGCCAGCAGCTTATCCCTCCCCCAGGTTGACTATGGCTACACCTTC
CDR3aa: CASSLSLPQVDYGYTF

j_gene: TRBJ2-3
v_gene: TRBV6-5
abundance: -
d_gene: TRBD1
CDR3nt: TGTGCCAGCAGTTACGGGCGACAGGGGGGCACAGATACGCAGTATTTT
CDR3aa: CASSYGRQGGTDTQYF

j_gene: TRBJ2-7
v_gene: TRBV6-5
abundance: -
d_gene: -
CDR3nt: TGTGCCAGCCAGGGTTCCGCCTACGAGCAGTACTTC
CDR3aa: CASQGSAYEQYF

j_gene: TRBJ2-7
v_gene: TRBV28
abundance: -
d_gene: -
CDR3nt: TGTGCCAGCAGTTCAGGCCCAGGGTTCTACGAGCAGTACTTC
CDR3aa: CASSSGPGFYEQYF

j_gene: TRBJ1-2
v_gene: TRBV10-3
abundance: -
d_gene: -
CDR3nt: TGTGCCATCAGTGAGTCAGGTTGGAAAATAGGGCTCTATGGCTACACCTTC
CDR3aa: CAISESGWKIGLYGYTF

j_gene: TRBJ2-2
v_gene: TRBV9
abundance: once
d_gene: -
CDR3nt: TGTGCCAGCACGAGGTATGGCGGGGAGCTGTTTTTT
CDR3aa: CASTRYGGELFF

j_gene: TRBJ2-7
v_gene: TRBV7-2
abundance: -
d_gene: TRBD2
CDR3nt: TGTGCCAGCACCAGAGCGGGAGGACTTTACGAGCAGTACTTC
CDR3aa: CASTRAGGLYEQYF

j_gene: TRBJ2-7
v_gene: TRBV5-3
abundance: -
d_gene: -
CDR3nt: TGTGCCAGCAGCTACCAGGGAAGGAGGAACGAGCAGTACTTC
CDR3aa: CASSYQGRRNEQYF

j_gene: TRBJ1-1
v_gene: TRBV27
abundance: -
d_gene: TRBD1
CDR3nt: TGTGCCAGCAGTCACCGACGACAGGGGAGCACTGAAGCTTTCTTT
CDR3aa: CASSHRRQGSTEAFF

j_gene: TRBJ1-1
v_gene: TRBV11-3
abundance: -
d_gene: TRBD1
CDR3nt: TGTGCCTTCCGAGCGGAACGGGACAGCCCAAACACTGAAGCTTTCTTT
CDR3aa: CAFRAERDSPNTEAFF

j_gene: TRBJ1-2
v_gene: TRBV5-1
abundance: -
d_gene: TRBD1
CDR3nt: TGCGCCAGCAGCTTGTCTGGAGGGGGCCATGGCTACACCTTC
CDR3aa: CASSLSGGGHGYTF

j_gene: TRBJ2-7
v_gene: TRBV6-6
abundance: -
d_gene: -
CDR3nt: TGTGCCAGCACCCATTCAGGGCAGGGGATCTACGAGCAGTACTTC
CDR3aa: CASTHSGQGIYEQYF

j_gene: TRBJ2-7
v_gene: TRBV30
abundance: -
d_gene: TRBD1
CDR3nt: TGTGCCTGGAGTATGACAGGGGACGAGCAGTACTTC
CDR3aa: CAWSMTGDEQYF

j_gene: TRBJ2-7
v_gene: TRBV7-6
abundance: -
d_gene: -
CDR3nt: TGTGCCAGCAGCCCTCGTGGGGCCTACGAGCAGTACTTC
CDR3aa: CASSPRGAYEQYF

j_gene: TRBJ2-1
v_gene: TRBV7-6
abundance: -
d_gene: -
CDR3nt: TGTGCCAGCAGCCACCCGCGTCGAGACTTCAGCGTTAGCTCCTACAATGAGCAGTTCTTC
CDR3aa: CASSHPRRDFSVSSYNEQFF

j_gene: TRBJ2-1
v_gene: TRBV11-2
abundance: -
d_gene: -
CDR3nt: TGTGCCAGCAGCCAAACCCTGGGCAGGTACAATGAGCAGTTCTTC
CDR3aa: CASSQTLGRYNEQFF

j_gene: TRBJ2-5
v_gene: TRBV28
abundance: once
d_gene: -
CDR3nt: TGTGCCAGCAGCCCGGGGAAAGAGACCCAGTACTTC
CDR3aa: CASSPGKETQYF

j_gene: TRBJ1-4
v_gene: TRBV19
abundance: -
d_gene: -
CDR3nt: TGTGCCAGTAGCCCCCAGTCGGGGCGGGGCGAAAAACTGTTTTTT
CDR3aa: CASSPQSGRGEKLFF

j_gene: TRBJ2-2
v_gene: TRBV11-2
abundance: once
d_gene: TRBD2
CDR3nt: TGTGCCAGCAGCTTTGGACTAGGCCTCTCTGGGCAGCTGTTTTTT
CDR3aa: CASSFGLGLSGQLFF

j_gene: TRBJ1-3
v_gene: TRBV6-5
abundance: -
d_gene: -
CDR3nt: TGTGCCAGCAGCTTGTCAGGAGAAGGAAACACCATATATTTT
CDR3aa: CASSLSGEGNTIYF

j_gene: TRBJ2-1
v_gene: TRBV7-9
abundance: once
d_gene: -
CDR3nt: TGTGCCAGCAGCCTAGGACAGTACAATGAGCAGTTCTTC
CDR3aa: CASSLGQYNEQFF

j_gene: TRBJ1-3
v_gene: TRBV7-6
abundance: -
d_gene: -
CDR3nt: TGTGCCAGCAGCCTAACTGTTGTCGGCTCTGGAAACACCATATATTTT
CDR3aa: CASSLTVVGSGNTIYF

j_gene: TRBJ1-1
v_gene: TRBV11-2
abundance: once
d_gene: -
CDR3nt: TGTGCCAGCAGCTTAGACCCTTCGATGAACACTGAAGCTTTCTTT
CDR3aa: CASSLDPSMNTEAFF

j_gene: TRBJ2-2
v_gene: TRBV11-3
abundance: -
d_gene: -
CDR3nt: TGTGCCAGCAGCTGGCAGGGAAGAACCGGGGAGCTGTTTTTT
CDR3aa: CASSWQGRTGELFF

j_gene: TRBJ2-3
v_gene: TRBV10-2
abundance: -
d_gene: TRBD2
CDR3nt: TGCGCCAGCAGTGAGCGCCTAGCGGGAGGACCAGATACGCAGTATTTT
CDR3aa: CASSERLAGGPDTQYF

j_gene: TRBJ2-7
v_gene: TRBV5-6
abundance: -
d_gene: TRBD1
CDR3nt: TGTGCCAGCAGCTTTGGGACAGCCTACGAGCAGTACTTC
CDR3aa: CASSFGTAYEQYF

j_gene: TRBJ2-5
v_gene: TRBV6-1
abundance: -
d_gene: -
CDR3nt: TGTGCCAGCAGTGAAGGGGATACGGGGGCCCAGTACTTC
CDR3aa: CASSEGDTGAQYF

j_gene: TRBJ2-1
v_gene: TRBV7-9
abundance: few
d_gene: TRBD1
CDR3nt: TGTGCCAGCAGCTCATCCCCCGGGACAGGCCCTACAAATGAGCAGTTCTTC
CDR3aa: CASSSSPGTGPTNEQFF

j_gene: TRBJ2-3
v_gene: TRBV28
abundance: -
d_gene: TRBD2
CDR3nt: TGTGCCAGCAGTTTCCCTAGCGGGAGAAGGATAACAGATACGCAGTATTTT
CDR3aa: CASSFPSGRRITDTQYF